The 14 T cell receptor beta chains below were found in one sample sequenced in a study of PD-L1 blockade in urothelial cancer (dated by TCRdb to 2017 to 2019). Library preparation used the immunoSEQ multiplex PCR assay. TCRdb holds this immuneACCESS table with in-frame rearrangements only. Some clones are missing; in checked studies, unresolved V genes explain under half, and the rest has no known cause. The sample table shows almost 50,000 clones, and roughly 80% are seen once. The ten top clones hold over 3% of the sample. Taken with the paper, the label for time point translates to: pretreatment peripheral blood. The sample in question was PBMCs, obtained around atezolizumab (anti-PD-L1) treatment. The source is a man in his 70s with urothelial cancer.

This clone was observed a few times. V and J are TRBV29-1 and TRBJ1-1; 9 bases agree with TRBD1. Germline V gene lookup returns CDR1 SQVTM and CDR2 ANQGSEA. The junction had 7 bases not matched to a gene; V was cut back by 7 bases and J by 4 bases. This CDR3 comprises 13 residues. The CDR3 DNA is TGCAGCGGACAAGGGACAGGGAGCACTGAAGCTTTCTTT. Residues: CSGQGTGSTEAFF.

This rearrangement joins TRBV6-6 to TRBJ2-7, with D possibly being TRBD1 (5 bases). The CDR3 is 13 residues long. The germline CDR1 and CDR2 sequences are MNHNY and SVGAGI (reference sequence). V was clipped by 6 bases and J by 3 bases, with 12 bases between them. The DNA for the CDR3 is TGTGCCAGCAGATCGACAGCAGACTACGAGCAGTACTTC. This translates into CASRSTADYEQYF.

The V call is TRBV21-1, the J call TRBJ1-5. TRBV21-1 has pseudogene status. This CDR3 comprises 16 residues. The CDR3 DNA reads TGTGCCAGCAGCAAAGCGCTAGGAGGGAAGCGGCAGCCCCAGCATTTT. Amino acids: CASSKALGGKRQPQHF.

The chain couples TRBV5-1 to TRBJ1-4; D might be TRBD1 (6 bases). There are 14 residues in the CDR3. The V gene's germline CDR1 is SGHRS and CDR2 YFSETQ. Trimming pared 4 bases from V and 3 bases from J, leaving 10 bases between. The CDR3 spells CASSGGGSNEKLFF. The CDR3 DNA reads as TGCGCCAGCAGCGGGGGGGGCTCTAATGAAAAACTGTTTTTT.

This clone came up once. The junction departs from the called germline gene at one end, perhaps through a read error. CDR3 nucleotide sequence: TGCGCCAGCAGCTTCACAGATACGCAGTATTTT. It is translated as CASSFTDTQYF. The V gene is TRBV28, the J gene TRBJ2-3; D not resolved. CDR3 length equals 11 residues. Germline V lookup: CDR1 MDHEN, CDR2 SYDVKM.

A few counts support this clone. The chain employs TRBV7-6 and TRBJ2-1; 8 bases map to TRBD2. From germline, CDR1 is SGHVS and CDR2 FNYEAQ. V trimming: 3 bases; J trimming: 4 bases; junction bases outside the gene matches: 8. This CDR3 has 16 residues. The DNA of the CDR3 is TGTGCCAGCAGCTTCCTTACTAGCGGAGGATACAATGAGCAGTTCTTC. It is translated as CASSFLTSGGYNEQFF.

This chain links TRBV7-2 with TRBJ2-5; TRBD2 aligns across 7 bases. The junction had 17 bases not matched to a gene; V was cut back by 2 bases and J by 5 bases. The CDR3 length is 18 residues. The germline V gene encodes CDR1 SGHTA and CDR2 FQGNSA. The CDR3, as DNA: TGTGCCAGCAGCTTATTAGGCCCGACGATGGGGGGGTTGGAGACCCAGTACTTC. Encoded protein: CASSLLGPTMGGLETQYF.

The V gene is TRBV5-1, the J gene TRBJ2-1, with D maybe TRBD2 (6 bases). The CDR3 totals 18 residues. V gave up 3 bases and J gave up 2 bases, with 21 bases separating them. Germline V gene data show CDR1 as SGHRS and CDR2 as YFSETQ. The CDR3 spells CASSSVPRDSLTYNEQFF. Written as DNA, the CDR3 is TGCGCCAGCAGCTCTGTCCCCCGGGACTCTCTAACCTACAATGAGCAGTTCTTC. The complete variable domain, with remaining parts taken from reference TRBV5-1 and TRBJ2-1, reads KAGVTQTPRYLIKTRGQQVTLSCSPISGHRSVSWYQQTPGQGLQFLFEYFSETQRNKGNFPGRFSGRQFSNSRSEMNVSTLELGDSALYLCASSSVPRDSLTYNEQFFGPGTRLTVL.

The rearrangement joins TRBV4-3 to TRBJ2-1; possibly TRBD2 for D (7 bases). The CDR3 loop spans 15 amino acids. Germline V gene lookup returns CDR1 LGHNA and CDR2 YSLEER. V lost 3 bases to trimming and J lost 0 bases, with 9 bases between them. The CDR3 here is CASSHRGASYNEQFF. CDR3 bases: TGCGCCAGCAGCCACCGGGGGGCCTCCTACAATGAGCAGTTCTTC.

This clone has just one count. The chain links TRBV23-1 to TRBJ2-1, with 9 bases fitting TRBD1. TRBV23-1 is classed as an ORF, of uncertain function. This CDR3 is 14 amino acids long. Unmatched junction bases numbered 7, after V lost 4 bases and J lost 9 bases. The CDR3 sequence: CASSPRTGEGEQFF. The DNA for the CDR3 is TGCGCCAGCAGTCCCCGGACAGGGGAGGGTGAGCAGTTCTTC.

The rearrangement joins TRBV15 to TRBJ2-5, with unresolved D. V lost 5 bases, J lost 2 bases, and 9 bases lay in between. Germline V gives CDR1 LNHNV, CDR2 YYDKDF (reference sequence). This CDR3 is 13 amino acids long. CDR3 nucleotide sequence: TGTGCCACCAGCGCAGCGACTCAAGAGACCCAGTACTTC. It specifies CATSAATQETQYF.

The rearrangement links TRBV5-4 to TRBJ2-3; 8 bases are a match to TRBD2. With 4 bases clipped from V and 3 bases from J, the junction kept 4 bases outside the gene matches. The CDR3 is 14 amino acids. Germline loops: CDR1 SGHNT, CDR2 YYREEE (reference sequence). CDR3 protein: CASSAGLETDTQYF. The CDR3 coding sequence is TGTGCCAGCAGCGCGGGACTAGAAACAGATACGCAGTATTTT.

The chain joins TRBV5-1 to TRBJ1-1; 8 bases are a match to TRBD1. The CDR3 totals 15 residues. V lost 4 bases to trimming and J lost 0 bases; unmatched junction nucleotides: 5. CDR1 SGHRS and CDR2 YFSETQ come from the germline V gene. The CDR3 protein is CASSRETGVNTEAFF. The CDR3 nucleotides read TGCGCCAGCAGCCGCGAGACAGGGGTGAACACTGAAGCTTTCTTT.

The CDR3 DNA reads as TGTGCCAGCAGTCCCCGACAGGGCCTCAATGAGCAGTTCTTC. Protein sequence: CASSPRQGLNEQFF. The rearrangement joins TRBV27 to TRBJ2-1; 7 bases map to TRBD1. Germline values: CDR1 MNHEY, CDR2 SMNVEV (reference sequence). Trimming removed 5 bases from V and 6 bases from J; junction bases left unmatched: 7. The CDR3 consists of 14 residues.